This TCR beta chain was captured in a study of graft-versus-host responses after intestinal transplantation. The CDR3 sequence is 16 residues long. The V gene end was trimmed by 4 bases and the J gene end by 4 bases; junction bases not matched to a gene: 12. Germline CDR1 MNHEY, CDR2 SMNVEV (reference sequence). A word on this clone: Antigen unknown.

The data were produced by immunoSEQ multiplex PCR, yet TCRdb's version contains in-frame clones alone and is incomplete. Altogether roughly 100,000 clones are present, about 88% being singletons, with the ten largest covering 0.7% to 0.9%. The receptor's source is a human donor who received an intestinal transplant. The gene calls are TRBV27 and TRBJ1-2, with 7 bases matching TRBD1. Source: unstimulated CD4+ T cells sorted from spleen or lymph node cells, taken before intestinal transplant. The CDR3 here is CASSSILRGTPYGYTF. As DNA, the CDR3 is TGTGCCAGCAGTTCCATTCTCAGGGGGACCCCCTATGGCTACACCTTC.